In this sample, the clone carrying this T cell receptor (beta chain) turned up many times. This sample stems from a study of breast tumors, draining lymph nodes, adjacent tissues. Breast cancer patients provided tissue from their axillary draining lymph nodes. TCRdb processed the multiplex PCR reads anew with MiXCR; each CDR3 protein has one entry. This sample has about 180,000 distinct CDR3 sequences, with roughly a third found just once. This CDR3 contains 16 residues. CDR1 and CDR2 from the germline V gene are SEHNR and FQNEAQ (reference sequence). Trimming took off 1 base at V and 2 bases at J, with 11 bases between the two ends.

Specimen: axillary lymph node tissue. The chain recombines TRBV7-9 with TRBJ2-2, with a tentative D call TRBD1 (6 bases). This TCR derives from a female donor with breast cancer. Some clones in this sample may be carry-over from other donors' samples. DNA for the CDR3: TGTGCCAGCAGCTTAGACTGGGGGCTTAACACCGGGGAGCTGTTTTTT. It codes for CASSLDWGLNTGELFF.